A selection of T cell receptor beta chains follows, all from one sample in a study of T cell repertoires in cytomegalovirus infection. Their target antigens are unknown. TCRdb re-called the reads through MiXCR, storing one row per CDR3 protein. The table shows 550,000 to 850,000 distinct CDR3 sequences, with roughly a third occurring only once. Sample: cultured PBMCs, taken from culture after CMV antigen stimulation. These receptors all come from a human donor in good health (CMV status not recorded). Some clones in this sample may be carry-over from other donors' samples. The CDR3 runs from the conserved cysteine through the conserved F or W. A D gene is named only where the DNA matches it firmly. Clone size is given for some rows only: seen once, a few or many times, or a class if the clone is expanded.

J gene | V gene | CDR3 length | D gene | clone size | CDR3 protein | CDR3 DNA
TRBJ1-5 | TRBV11-3 | 15 | - | - | CASSSGGFLNQPQHF | TGTGCCAGCAGCTCTGGGGGCTTTTTAAATCAGCCCCAGCATTTT
TRBJ2-7 | TRBV20-1 | 11 | - | once | CSARAGPQQYF | TGCAGTGCTAGAGCCGGGCCACAACAGTACTTC
TRBJ1-4 | TRBV20-1 | 13 | TRBD1 | - | CSAPGTANEKLFF | TGCAGCGCCCCGGGGACAGCAAATGAAAAACTGTTTTTT
TRBJ2-5 | TRBV27 | 14 | TRBD2 | - | CASSRGGIQETQYF | TGTGCCAGCAGCCGGGGAGGGATCCAAGAGACCCAGTACTTC
TRBJ2-2 | TRBV7-6 | 14 | - | - | CASSQDGGTGELFF | TGTGCCAGCAGCCAAGATGGCGGCACCGGGGAGCTGTTTTTT
TRBJ2-6 | TRBV7-6 | 19 | - | few | CASSLFSWSDIAGANVLTF | TGTGCCAGCAGCTTATTCTCGTGGTCAGATATTGCTGGGGCCAACGTCCTGACTTTC
TRBJ1-3 | TRBV4-1 | 16 | - | - | CASSQAVSPSGNTIYF | TGCGCCAGCAGCCAAGCGGTGTCTCCATCTGGAAACACCATATATTTT
TRBJ1-1 | TRBV25-1 | 15 | - | few | CASSPHRPKNTEAFF | TGTGCCAGCAGCCCCCACAGGCCCAAGAACACTGAAGCTTTCTTT
TRBJ1-5 | TRBV2 | 15 | - | - | CASRRGEGSNQPQHF | TGTGCCAGCAGGAGGGGGGAGGGTAGCAATCAGCCCCAGCATTTT
TRBJ2-7 | TRBV7-2 | 14 | - | many | CASSLELATYEQYF | TGTGCCAGCAGCTTAGAACTGGCAACCTACGAGCAGTACTTC
TRBJ2-7 | TRBV6-2/TRBV6-3 | 11 | - | - | CASKDSFEQYF | TGTGCCAGCAAAGACAGTTTCGAGCAGTACTTC
TRBJ2-3 | TRBV18 | 14 | - | - | CASSPPGRDGTQYF | TGTGCCAGCTCACCACCGGGAAGGGACGGTACGCAGTATTTT
TRBJ2-3 | TRBV6-2/TRBV6-3 | 17 | TRBD2 | - | CASSYGRTRGSTDTQYF | TGTGCCAGCAGTTATGGGCGGACTAGAGGTAGCACAGATACGCAGTATTTT
TRBJ1-5 | TRBV7-2 | 16 | - | many | CASSSLANRYNQPQHF | TGTGCCAGCAGCTCCCTGGCAAACCGGTACAATCAGCCCCAGCATTTT
TRBJ2-7 | TRBV7-2 | 15 | TRBD2 | few | CASSYMGLDHYEQYF | TGTGCCAGCAGCTATATGGGACTAGACCACTACGAGCAGTACTTC